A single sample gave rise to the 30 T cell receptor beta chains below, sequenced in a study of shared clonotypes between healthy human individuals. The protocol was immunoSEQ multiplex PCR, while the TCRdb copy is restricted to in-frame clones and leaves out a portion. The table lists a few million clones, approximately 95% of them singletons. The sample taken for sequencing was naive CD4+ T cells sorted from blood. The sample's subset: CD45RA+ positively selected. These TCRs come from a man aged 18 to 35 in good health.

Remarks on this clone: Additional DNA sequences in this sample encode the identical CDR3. The CDR3, as DNA: TGTGCCAGCAGTGAGAGGGAGATGAACACTGAAGCTTTCTTT. This gives the protein CASSEREMNTEAFF. J is TRBJ1-1 and V is TRBV6-1; D is unresolved. Germline V lookup: CDR1 MNHNS, CDR2 SASEGT. The CDR3 runs 14 residues. Between the trimmed V and J ends, which lost 3 bases and 0 bases, there was a span of 8 bases.

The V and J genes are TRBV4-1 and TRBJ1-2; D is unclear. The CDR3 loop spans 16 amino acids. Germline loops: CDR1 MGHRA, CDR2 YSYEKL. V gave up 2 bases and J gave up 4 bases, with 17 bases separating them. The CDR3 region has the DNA TGCGCCAGCAGCCAATCTCCCTTGGGCGCGCTCTATGGCTACACCTTC. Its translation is CASSQSPLGALYGYTF.

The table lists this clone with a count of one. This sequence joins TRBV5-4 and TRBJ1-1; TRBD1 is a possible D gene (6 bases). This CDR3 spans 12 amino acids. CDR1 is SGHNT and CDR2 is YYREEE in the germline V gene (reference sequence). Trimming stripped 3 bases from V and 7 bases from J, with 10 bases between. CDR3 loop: CASSSQGIEAFF. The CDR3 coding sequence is TGTGCCAGCAGCTCACAGGGTATTGAAGCTTTCTTT.

CDR3 sequence: CAISQLANEQFF. CDR3 nucleotide sequence: TGTGCCATCAGTCAGCTCGCCAATGAGCAGTTCTTC. V and J are TRBV10-3 and TRBJ2-1; D uncertain. Germline V gene data show CDR1 as ENHRY and CDR2 as SYGVKD. Deletions cut 5 bases from V and 6 bases from J, with 8 bases between. The CDR3 is made up of 12 amino acids.

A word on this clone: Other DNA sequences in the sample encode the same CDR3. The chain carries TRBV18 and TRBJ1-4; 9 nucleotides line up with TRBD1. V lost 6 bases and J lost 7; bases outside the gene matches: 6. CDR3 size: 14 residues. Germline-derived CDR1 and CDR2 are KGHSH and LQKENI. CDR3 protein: CASSPGQGGEKLFF. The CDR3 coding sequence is TGTGCCAGCTCGCCGGGACAGGGAGGTGAAAAACTGTTTTTT.

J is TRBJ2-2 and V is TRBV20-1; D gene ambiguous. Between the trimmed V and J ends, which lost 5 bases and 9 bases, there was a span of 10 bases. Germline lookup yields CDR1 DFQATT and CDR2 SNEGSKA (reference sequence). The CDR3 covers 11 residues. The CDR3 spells CSALGSRELFF. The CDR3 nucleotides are TGCAGTGCTCTGGGTTCCCGGGAGCTGTTTTTT.

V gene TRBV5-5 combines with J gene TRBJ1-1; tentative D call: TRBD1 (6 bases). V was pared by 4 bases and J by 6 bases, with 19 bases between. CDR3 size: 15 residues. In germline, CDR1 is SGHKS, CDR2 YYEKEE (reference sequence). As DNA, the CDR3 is TGTGCCAGCAGCGCGGCCTCGCAGGGGATCCCTGAAGCTTTCTTT. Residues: CASSAASQGIPEAFF.

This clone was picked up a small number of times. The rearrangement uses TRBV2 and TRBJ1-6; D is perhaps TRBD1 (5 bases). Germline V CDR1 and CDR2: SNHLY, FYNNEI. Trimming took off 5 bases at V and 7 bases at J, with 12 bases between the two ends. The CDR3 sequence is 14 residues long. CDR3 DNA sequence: TGTGCCAGCAGTCGCCGGGACGGGAATTCACCCCTCCACTTT. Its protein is CASSRRDGNSPLHF. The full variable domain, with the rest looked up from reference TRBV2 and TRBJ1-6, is EPEVTQTPSHQVTQMGQEVILRCVPISNHLYFYWYRQILGQKVEFLVSFYNNEISEKSEIFDDQFSVERPDGSNFTLKIRSTKLEDSAMYFCASSRRDGNSPLHFGNGTRLTVT.

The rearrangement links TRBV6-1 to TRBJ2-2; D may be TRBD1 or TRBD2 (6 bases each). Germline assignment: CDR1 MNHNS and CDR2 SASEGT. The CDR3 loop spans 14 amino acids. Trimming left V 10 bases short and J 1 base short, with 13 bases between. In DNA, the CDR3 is TGTGCCACCGGGGGCTTTCAGAACACCGGGGAGCTGTTTTTT. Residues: CATGGFQNTGELFF.

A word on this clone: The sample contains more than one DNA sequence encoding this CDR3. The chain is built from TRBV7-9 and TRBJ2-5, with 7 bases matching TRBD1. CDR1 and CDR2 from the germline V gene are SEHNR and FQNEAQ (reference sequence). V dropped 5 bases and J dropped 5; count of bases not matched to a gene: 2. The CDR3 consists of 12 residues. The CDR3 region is CASSPTGETQYF. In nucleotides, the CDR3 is TGTGCCAGCAGCCCGACAGGGGAGACCCAGTACTTC.

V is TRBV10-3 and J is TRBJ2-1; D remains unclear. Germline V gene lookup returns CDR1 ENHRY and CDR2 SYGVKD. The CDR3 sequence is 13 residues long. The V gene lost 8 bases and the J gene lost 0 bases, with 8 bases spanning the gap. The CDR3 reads CAIGSRSYNEQFF. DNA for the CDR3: TGTGCCATCGGCAGTCGCTCCTACAATGAGCAGTTCTTC.

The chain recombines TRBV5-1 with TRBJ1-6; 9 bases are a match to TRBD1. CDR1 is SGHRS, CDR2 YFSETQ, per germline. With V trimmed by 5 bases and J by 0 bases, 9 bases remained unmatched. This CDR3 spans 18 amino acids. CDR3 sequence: CASSGPGQGSSYNSPLHF. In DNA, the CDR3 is TGCGCCAGCAGTGGTCCGGGACAGGGATCCTCCTATAATTCACCCCTCCACTTT.

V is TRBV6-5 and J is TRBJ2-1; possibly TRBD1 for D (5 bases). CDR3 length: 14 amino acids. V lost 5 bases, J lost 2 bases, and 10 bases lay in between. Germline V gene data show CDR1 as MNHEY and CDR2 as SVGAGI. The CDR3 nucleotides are TGTGCCAGCAGTGTCGACAGCCCCTACAATGAGCAGTTCTTC. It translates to CASSVDSPYNEQFF.

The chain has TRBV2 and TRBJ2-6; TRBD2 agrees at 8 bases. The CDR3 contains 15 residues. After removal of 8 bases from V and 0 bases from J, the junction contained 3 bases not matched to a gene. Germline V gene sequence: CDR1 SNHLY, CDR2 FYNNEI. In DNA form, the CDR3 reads TGTGCCAGCCAGCGGGAGAGCTCTGGGGCCAACGTCCTGACTTTC. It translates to CASQRESSGANVLTF.

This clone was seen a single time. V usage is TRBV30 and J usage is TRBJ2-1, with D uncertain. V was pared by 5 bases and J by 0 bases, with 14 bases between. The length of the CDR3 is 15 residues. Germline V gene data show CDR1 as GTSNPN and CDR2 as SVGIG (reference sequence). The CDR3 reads CAWSVGLSSYNEQFF. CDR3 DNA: TGTGCCTGGTCCGTAGGGTTGAGCTCCTACAATGAGCAGTTCTTC.

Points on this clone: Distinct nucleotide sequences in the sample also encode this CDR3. CDR3 region: CASSVGGGNTGELFF. The CDR3 DNA reads TGTGCCAGCAGCGTAGGAGGTGGGAACACCGGGGAGCTGTTTTTT. The gene calls are TRBV9 and TRBJ2-2; D not resolved. V lost 0 bases and J 1 base, leaving 7 bases between the germline ends. The V gene's germline CDR1 is SGDLS and CDR2 YYNGEE. The CDR3 has 15 amino acids.

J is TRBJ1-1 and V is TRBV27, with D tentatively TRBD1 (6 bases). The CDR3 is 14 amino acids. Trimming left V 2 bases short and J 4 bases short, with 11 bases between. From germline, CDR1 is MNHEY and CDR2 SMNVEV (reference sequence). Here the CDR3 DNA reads TGTGCCAGCAGTTTACAGGGGCCGGGCACTGAAGCTTTCTTT. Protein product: CASSLQGPGTEAFF.

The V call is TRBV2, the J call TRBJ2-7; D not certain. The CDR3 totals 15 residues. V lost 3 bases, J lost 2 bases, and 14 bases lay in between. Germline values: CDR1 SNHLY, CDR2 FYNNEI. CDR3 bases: TGTGCCAGCAGTGATGAGTTGGCAGGCCCCTACGAGCAGTACTTC. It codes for CASSDELAGPYEQYF.

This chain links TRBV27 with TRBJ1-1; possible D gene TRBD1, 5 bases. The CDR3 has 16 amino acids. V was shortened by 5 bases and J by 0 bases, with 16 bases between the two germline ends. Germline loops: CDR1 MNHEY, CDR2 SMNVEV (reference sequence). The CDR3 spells CASSPSLDSLNTEAFF. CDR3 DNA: TGTGCCAGCAGTCCATCCCTTGACAGCTTGAACACTGAAGCTTTCTTT.

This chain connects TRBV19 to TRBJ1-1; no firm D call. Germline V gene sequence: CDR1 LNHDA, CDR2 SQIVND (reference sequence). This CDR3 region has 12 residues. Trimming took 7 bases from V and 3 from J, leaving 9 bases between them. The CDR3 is CASKDRDTEAFF. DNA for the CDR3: TGTGCCAGTAAGGACCGGGACACTGAAGCTTTCTTT.

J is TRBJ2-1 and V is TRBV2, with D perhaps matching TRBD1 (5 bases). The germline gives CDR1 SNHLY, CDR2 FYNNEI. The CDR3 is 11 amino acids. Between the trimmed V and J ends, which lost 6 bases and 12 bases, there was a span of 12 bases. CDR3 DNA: TGTGCCAGCAGACCGGGCCAGGGGCAGTTCTTC. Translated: CASRPGQGQFF.

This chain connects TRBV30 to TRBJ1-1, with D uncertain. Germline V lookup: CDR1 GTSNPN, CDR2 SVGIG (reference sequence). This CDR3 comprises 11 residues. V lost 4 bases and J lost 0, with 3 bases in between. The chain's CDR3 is CAWNVNTEAFF. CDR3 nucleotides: TGTGCCTGGAACGTGAACACTGAAGCTTTCTTT.

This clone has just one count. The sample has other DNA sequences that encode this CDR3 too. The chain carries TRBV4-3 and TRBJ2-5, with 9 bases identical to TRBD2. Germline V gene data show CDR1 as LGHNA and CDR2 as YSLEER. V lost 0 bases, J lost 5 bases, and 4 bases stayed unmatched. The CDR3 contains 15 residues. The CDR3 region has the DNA TGCGCCAGCAGCCAAGATGGACTAGCGCAGGAGACCCAGTACTTC. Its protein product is CASSQDGLAQETQYF.

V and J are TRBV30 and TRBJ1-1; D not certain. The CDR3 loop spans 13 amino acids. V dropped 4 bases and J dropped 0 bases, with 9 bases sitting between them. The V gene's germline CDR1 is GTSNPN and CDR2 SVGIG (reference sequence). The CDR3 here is CAWTTGVNTEAFF. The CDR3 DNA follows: TGTGCCTGGACCACCGGGGTGAACACTGAAGCTTTCTTT. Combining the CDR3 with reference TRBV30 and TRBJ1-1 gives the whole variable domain SQTIHQWPATLVQPVGSPLSLECTVEGTSNPNLYWYRQAAGRGLQLLFYSVGIGQISSEVPQNLSASRPQDRQFILSSKKLLLSDSGFYLCAWTTGVNTEAFFGQGTRLTVV.

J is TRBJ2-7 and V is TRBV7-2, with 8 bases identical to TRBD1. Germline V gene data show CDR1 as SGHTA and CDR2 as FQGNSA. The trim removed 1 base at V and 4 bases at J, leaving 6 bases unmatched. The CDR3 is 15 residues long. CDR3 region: CASSLGTGSWYEQYF. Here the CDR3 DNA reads TGTGCCAGCAGCTTAGGGACAGGGAGTTGGTACGAGCAGTACTTC. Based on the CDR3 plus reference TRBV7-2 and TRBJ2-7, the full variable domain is GAGVSQSPSNKVTEKGKDVELRCDPISGHTALYWYRQSLGQGLEFLIYFQGNSAPDKSGLPSDRFSAERTGGSVSTLTIQRTQQEDSAVYLCASSLGTGSWYEQYFGPGTRLTVT.

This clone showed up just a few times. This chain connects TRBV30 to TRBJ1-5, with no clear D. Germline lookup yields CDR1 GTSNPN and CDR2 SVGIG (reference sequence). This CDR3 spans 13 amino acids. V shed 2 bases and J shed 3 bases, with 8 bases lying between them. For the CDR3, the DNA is TGTGCCTGGAGTCACGGTTCCAATCAGCCCCAGCATTTT. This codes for CAWSHGSNQPQHF.

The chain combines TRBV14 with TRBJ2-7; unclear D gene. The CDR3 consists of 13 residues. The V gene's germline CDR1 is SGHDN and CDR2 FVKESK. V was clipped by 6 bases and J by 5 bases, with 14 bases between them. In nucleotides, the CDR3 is TGTGCCAGCAGACCGACCGGAATCCACGAGCAGTACTTC. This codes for CASRPTGIHEQYF.

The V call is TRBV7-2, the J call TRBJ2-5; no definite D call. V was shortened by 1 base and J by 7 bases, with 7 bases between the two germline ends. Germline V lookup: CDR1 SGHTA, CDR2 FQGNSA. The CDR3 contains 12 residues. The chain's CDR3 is CASSLESRTQYF. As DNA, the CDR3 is TGTGCCAGCAGCTTAGAGTCGAGGACCCAGTACTTC.

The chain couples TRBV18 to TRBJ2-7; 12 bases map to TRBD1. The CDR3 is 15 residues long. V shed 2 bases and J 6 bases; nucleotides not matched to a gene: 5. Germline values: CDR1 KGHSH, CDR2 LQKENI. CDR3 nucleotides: TGTGCCAGCTCACCAGCGGGACAGGGGGCATTCGAGCAGTACTTC. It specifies CASSPAGQGAFEQYF.

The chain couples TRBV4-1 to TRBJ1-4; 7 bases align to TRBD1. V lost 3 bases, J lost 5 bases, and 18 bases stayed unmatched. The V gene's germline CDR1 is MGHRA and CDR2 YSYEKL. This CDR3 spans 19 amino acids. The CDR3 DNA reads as TGCGCCAGCAGCCAGGCAATCCCGGGAGCAGACAGGGTGAATGAAAAACTGTTTTTT. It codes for CASSQAIPGADRVNEKLFF.